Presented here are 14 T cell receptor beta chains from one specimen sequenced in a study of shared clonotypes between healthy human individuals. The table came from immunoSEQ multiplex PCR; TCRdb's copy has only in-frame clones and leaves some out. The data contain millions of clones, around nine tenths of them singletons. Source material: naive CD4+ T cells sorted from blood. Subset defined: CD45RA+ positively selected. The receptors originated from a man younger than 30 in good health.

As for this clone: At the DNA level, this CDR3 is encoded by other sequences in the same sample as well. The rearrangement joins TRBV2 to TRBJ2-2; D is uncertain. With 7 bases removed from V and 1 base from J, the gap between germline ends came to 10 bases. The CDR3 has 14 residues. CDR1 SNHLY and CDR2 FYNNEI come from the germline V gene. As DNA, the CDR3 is TGTGCCAGCACCGGTCAGATGAACACCGGGGAGCTGTTTTTT. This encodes CASTGQMNTGELFF.

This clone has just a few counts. CDR3 DNA sequence: TGTGCCAGCACCAGGGCGGGGACGGCCTATGGCTACACCTTC. Translation gives CASTRAGTAYGYTF. The chain uses TRBV25-1 and TRBJ1-2; maybe TRBD1 (5 bases). V lost 7 bases, J lost 4 bases, and 16 bases lay in between. The CDR3 runs 14 residues. Germline-derived CDR1 and CDR2 are MGHDK and SYGVNS.

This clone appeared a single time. CDR3 coding DNA: TGCGCCAGCAGCACCCAGGGACAGGGAGGCCACTATGGCTACACCTTC. Translating it yields CASSTQGQGGHYGYTF. The rearrangement links TRBV5-1 to TRBJ1-2; 9 nucleotides match TRBD1. The V segment lost 4 bases and the J segment 3 bases; nucleotides outside the gene matches: 10. Germline V CDR1 and CDR2: SGHRS, YFSETQ. The CDR3 length is 16 residues.

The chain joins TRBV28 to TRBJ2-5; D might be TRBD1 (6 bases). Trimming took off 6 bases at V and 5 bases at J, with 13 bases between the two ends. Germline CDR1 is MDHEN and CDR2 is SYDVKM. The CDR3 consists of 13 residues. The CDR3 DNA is TGTGCCAGCAGCAATCAGGGGCGGGAGACCCAGTACTTC. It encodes CASSNQGRETQYF.

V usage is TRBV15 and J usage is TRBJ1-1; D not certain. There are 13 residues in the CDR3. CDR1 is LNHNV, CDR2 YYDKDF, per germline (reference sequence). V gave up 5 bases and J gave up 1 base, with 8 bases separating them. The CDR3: CATSLRGNTEAFF. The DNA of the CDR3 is TGTGCCACCAGCTTACGAGGGAACACTGAAGCTTTCTTT.

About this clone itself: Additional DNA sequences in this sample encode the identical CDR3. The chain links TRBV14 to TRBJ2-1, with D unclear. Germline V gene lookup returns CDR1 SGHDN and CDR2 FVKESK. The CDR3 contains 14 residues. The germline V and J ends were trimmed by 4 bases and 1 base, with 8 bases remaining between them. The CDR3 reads CASSLRGSYNEQFF. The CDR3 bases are TGTGCCAGCAGCCTTCGTGGTTCCTACAATGAGCAGTTCTTC. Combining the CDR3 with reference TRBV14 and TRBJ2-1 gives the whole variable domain EAGVTQFPSHSVIEKGQTVTLRCDPISGHDNLYWYRRVMGKEIKFLLHFVKESKQDESGMPNNRFLAERTGGTYSTLKVQPAELEDSGVYFCASSLRGSYNEQFFGPGTRLTVL.

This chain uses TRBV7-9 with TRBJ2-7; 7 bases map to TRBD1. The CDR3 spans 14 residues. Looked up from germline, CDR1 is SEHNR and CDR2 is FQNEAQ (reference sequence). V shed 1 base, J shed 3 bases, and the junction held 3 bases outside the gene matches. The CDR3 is CASSLVWDSYEQYF. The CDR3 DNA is TGTGCCAGCAGCTTAGTCTGGGACAGCTACGAGCAGTACTTC.

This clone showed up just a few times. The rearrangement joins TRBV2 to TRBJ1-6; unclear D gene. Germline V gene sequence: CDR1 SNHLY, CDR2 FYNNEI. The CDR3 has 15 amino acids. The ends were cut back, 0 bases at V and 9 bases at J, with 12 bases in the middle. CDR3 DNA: TGTGCCAGCAGTGAAGCGAGGCAGATCGGTTCACCCCTCCACTTT. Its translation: CASSEARQIGSPLHF.

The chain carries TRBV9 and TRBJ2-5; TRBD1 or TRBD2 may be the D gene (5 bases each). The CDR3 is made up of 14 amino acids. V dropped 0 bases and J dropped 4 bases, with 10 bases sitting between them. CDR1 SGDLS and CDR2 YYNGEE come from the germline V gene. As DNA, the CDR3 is TGTGCCAGCAGCGTAGCCGGGGACGGAGAGACCCAGTACTTC. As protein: CASSVAGDGETQYF.

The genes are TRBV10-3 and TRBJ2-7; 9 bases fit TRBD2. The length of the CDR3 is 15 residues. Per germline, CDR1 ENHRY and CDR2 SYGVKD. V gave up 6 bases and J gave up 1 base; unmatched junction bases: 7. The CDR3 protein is CAIRPGTSPSYEQYF. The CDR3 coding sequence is TGTGCCATCAGACCCGGGACTAGCCCATCCTACGAGCAGTACTTC.

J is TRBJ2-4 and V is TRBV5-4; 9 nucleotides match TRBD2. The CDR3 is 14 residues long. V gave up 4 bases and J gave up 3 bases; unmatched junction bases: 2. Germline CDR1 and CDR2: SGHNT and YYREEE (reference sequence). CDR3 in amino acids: CASSLREGKNIQYF. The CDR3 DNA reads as TGTGCCAGCAGCCTGCGGGAGGGCAAAAACATTCAGTACTTC.

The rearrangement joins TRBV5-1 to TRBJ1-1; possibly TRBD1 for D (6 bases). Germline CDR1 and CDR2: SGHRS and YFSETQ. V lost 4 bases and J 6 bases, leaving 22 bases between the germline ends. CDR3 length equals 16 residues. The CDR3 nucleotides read TGCGCCAGCAGCCTGCCGACAGGAAAGGTTCGACCTGAAGCTTTCTTT. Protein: CASSLPTGKVRPEAFF.

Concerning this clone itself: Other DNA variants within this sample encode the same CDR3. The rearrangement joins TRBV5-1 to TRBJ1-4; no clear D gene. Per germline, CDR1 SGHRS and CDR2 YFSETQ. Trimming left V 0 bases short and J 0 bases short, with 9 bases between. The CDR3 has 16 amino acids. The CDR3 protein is CASSLEGSSTNEKLFF. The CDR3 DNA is TGCGCCAGCAGCTTGGAAGGCAGCTCAACTAATGAAAAACTGTTTTTT. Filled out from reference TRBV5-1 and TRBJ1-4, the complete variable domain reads KAGVTQTPRYLIKTRGQQVTLSCSPISGHRSVSWYQQTPGQGLQFLFEYFSETQRNKGNFPGRFSGRQFSNSRSEMNVSTLELGDSALYLCASSLEGSSTNEKLFFGSGTQLSVL.

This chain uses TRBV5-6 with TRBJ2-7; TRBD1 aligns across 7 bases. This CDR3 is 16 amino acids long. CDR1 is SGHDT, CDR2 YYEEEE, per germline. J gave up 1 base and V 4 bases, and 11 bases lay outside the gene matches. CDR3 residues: CASSRLRTGMSYEQYF. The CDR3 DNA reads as TGTGCCAGCAGCAGGTTAAGGACAGGAATGTCCTACGAGCAGTACTTC.